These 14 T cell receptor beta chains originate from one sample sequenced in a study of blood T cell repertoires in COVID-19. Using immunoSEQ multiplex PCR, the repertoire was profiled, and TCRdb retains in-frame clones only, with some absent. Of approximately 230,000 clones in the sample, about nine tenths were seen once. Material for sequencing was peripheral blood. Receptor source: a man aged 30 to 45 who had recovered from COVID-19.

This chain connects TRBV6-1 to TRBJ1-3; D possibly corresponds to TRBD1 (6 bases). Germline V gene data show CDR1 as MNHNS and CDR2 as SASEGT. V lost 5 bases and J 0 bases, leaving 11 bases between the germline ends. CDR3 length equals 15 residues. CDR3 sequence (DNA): TGTGCCAGCAGTTTCAGGGGCAACTCTGGAAACACCATATATTTT. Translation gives CASSFRGNSGNTIYF.

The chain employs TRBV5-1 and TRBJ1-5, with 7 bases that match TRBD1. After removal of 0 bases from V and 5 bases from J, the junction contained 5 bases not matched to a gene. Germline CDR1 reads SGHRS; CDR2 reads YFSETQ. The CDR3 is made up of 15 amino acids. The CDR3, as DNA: TGCGCCAGCAGCTTGGATAACAGGGGTTATCAGCCCCAGCATTTT. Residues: CASSLDNRGYQPQHF.

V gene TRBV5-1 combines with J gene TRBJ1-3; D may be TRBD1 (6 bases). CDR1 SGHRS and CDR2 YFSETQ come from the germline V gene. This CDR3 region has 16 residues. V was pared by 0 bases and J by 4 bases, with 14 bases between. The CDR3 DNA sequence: TGCGCCAGCAGCTTGGTCGGGACCAGGGGCGGAAACACCATATATTTT. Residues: CASSLVGTRGGNTIYF.

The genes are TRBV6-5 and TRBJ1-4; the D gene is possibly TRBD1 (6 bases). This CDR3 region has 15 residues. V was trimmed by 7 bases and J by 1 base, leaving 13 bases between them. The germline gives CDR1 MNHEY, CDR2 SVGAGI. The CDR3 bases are TGTGCCAGCACCCGATGGACAGAAACTAATGAAAAACTGTTTTTT. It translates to CASTRWTETNEKLFF.

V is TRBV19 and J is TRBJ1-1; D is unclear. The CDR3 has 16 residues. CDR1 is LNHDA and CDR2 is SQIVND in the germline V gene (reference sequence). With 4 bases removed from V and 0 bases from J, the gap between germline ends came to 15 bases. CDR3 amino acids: CASSTSPQSVNTEAFF. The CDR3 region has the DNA TGTGCCAGTAGTACCTCCCCGCAGTCTGTGAACACTGAAGCTTTCTTT.

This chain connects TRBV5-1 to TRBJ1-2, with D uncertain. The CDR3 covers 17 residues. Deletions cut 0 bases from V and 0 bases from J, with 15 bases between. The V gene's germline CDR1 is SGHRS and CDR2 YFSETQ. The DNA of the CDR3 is TGCGCCAGCAGCTTGGCAGCTGGGCAACCCACTAACTATGGCTACACCTTC. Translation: CASSLAAGQPTNYGYTF.

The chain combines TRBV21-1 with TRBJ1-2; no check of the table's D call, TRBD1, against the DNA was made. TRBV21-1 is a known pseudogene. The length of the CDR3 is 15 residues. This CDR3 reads CASSKALRTGRGYTF. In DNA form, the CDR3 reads TGTGCCAGCAGCAAAGCCCTCAGGACAGGTCGCGGCTACACCTTC.

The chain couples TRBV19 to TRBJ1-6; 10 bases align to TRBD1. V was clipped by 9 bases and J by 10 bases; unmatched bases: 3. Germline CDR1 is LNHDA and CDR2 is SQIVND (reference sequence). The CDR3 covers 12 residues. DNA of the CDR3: TGTGCCAGCAGGACAGGGGGGTCACCCCTCCACTTT. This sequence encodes CASRTGGSPLHF.

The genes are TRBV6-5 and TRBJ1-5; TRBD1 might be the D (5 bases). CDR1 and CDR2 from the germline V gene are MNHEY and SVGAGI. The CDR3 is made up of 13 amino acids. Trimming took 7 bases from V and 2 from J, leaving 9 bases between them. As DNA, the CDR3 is TGTGCCAGCAATATACAGGGCAATCAGCCCCAGCATTTT. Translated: CASNIQGNQPQHF.

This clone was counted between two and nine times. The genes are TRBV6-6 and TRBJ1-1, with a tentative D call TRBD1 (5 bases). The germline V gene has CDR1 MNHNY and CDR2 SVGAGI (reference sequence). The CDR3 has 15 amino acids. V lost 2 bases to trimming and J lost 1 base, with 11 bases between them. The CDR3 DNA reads TGTGCCAGCAGTTACGTGGGGCATAGGAACACTGAAGCTTTCTTT. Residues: CASSYVGHRNTEAFF.

CDR3 protein: CASSQEDRGTTEAFF. CDR3 DNA: TGTGCCAGCAGCCAAGAAGACAGGGGGACTACTGAAGCTTTCTTT. The V and J genes are TRBV4-2 and TRBJ1-1; 9 positions agree with TRBD1. The germline V gene encodes CDR1 LGHNA and CDR2 YNFKEQ. The CDR3 is 15 amino acids. V lost 0 bases, J lost 5 bases, and 4 bases stayed unmatched.

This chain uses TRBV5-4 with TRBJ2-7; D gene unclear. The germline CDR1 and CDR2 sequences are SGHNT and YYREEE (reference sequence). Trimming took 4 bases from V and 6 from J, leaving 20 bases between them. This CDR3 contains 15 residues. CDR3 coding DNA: TGTGCCAGCAGCCCTCCTGGTGTTGAGCTCTCCGAGCAGTACTTC. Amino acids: CASSPPGVELSEQYF. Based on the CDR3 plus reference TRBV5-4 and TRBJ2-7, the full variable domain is ETGVTQSPTHLIKTRGQQVTLRCSSQSGHNTVSWYQQALGQGPQFIFQYYREEENGRGNFPPRFSGLQFPNYSSELNVNALELDDSALYLCASSPPGVELSEQYFGPGTRLTVT.

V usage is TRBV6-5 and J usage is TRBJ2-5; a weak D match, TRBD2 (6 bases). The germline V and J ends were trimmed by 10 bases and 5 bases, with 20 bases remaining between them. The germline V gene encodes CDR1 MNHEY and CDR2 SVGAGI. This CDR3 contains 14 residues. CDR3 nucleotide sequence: TGTGCCACCTCCCTTGGAGGGTCGGCGGAGACCCAGTACTTC. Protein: CATSLGGSAETQYF.

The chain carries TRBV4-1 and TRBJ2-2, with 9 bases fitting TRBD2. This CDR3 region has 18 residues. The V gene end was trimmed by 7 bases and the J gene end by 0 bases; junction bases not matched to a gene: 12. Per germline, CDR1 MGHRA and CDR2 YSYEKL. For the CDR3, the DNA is TGCGCCAGCACTTCCGGGACTAGCAGATCATCGAACACCGGGGAGCTGTTTTTT. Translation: CASTSGTSRSSNTGELFF.